This T cell receptor (beta chain) derives from a study of human T cells and chemical hapten exposure. The ends lost 0 bases at V and 7 bases at J; junction bases unmatched: 12. This CDR3 is 18 amino acids long. Germline CDR1 reads LGHNA; CDR2 reads YSLEER. As to time point: patch test 1, 2 weeks after DPC sensitization. Specified treatment: therapeutic diphenylcyclopropenone sensitization with weekly scalp DPC. Investigators collected blood before applying each patch test. One entry per CDR3 protein results from TCRdb running MiXCR on the RACE reads. This table holds more than 150,000 distinct CDR3 sequences, more than 12% found once.

The sequenced sample was whole blood, obtained in connection with sensitization to the hapten diphenylcyclopropenone (DPC). This TCR was sampled from a woman aged 25 to 39 with alopecia areata. Some clones in this sample may be carry-over from other donors' samples. V usage is TRBV4-3 and J usage is TRBJ2-2, with TRBD2 identical over 9 bases. CDR3 in amino acids: CASSQDLGAGGPNGELFF. The CDR3 coding sequence is TGCGCCAGCAGCCAAGATCTTGGCGCGGGAGGGCCAAACGGGGAGCTGTTTTTT.